Listed below are T cell receptor beta chains from one sample, sequenced in a study of neurological immune-mediated disorders. TCRdb redid the calling of the 5' RACE reads with MiXCR, one entry per CDR3 protein. The table includes approximately 74,000 distinct CDR3 sequences, approximately 10% detected once. Sequenced input: PBMCs. Receptors were obtained from a man in his fifties or sixties in good health. CDR3s include the opening cysteine and the closing phenylalanine or tryptophan. The listing skips clone size in some rows; elsewhere it reads once, few, many or a size class.

>TRBV20-1|many|TRBJ2-2
CSATGTGNTGELFF
>TRBV28|many|TRBJ2-7
CASSLFEPNEQYF
>TRBV18|many|TRBJ2-6
CASFRTRAGANVLTF
>TRBV7-2|many|TRBJ2-7
CASTARGRLSSYEQYF
>TRBV20-1|many|TRBJ2-1
CSATKLAVEFF
>TRBV6-5|.|TRBJ1-6
CASSYSVRRINSPLHF
>TRBV20-1|many|TRBJ2-5
CSASGGSETQYF
>TRBV28|many|TRBJ1-4
CASSFGRGLSEKLFF
>TRBV29-1|many|TRBJ2-7
CSVAVGTLYEQYF
>TRBV3-1|many|TRBJ2-1
CASSVQLAVSYNEQFF
>TRBV5-1|.|TRBJ2-3
CASSPEGPRTDTQYF
>TRBV7-2|few|TRBJ2-7
CASSLGDGAPKRYF
>TRBV30|many|TRBJ2-7
CAWSVWGQTYEQYF
>TRBV2|many|TRBJ2-7
CASLGGEQYF
>TRBV29-1|many|TRBJ2-1
CSVAGAGSYNEQFF
>TRBV5-4|.|TRBJ1-2
CASSPSQTSNYGYTF
>TRBV3-1|many|TRBJ2-7
CASSQEIETGTVSYEQYF
>TRBV15|many|TRBJ1-4
CATSRDGTRFLGEKLFF